This TCR beta chain was retrieved from a study of shared clonotypes between healthy human individuals. Looking at the study overall: Each donor had three CD4 naive, three CD4 memory, two CD8 naive and one CD8 memory plate.

Of note for this clone: Its antigen is currently unknown.

Study-wide points: Memory subsets had estimated richness that was generally smaller than that of naive subsets.

The protocol was immunoSEQ multiplex PCR, while the TCRdb copy is restricted to in-frame clones and leaves out a portion. Of 700,000 to 950,000 clones in the sample, about 96% were seen once. It was CD45RO-negative cells, positively selected for CCR7, that made up naive CD8 cells, with terminally differentiated effector memory CD45RA+ cells excluded. This clonotype originated in a man aged 25-40 years in good health. Sequencing was performed on naive CD8+ T cells sorted from blood.

Written as DNA, the CDR3 is TGTGCCACCAGCACCGAAAAGGCTTACGAGCAGTACTTC. Its translation: CATSTEKAYEQYF. The chain uses TRBV15 and TRBJ2-7; no definite D call. Germline V lookup: CDR1 LNHNV, CDR2 YYDKDF (reference sequence). The V and J ends lost 4 bases and 4 bases respectively, with 11 bases between them. The length of the CDR3 is 13 residues.